These 24 T cell receptor beta chains share one sample of origin, sequenced in a study of cytomegalovirus exposure and HLA in healthy donors. PCR was performed using 60 Vbeta and 13 Jbeta primers. Data came from immunoSEQ multiplex PCR; TCRdb stores just in-frame clones and leaves some out. The data show roughly 100,000 clones, about 9.5% seen once. Sequencing input: PBMCs. These receptors originate from a man aged 35-49 years in good health and CMV-seropositive.

CDR3 sequence: CASSSRTGLGAKNIQYF. DNA of the CDR3: TGTGCCAGCAGCTCAAGGACAGGCCTAGGGGCCAAAAACATTCAGTACTTC. The chain is built from TRBV7-9 and TRBJ2-4, with 7 bases matching TRBD1. The CDR3 covers 17 residues. CDR1 is SEHNR and CDR2 is FQNEAQ in the germline V gene (reference sequence). The V and J ends lost 4 bases and 1 base, in that order; junction bases with no gene match: 10.

The V call is TRBV4-3, the J call TRBJ2-1, with 12 positions matching TRBD2. CDR1 LGHNA and CDR2 YSLEER come from the germline V gene. V gave up 1 base and J gave up 12 bases; unmatched junction bases: 10. This CDR3 comprises 16 residues. The CDR3 reads CASSQVLAGGPGVQFF. The CDR3 DNA reads as TGCGCCAGCAGCCAAGTGCTAGCGGGAGGGCCAGGTGTGCAGTTCTTC.

This clone was counted between two and nine times. The rearrangement uses TRBV7-3 and TRBJ2-7; 8 bases line up with TRBD1. CDR3 length: 13 amino acids. Trimming took 5 bases from V and 4 from J; bases not matched to a gene: 4. Germline-derived CDR1 and CDR2 are SGHTA and FQGTGA. In nucleotides, the CDR3 is TGTGCCAGCAGCCCCAGACAGGGGTACGAGCAGTACTTC. Amino acid sequence: CASSPRQGYEQYF.

This clone has more than one count but fewer than ten. This rearrangement joins TRBV28 to TRBJ2-4; D is perhaps TRBD1 (6 bases). The germline V gene has CDR1 MDHEN and CDR2 SYDVKM. CDR3 length: 14 residues. With 4 bases removed from V and 6 bases from J, the gap between germline ends came to 13 bases. CDR3 DNA sequence: TGTGCCAGCAGTTCCCCGACAGGAGGAAACATTCAGTACTTC. The encoded protein is CASSSPTGGNIQYF.

DNA of the CDR3: TGTGCCAGCAGCCAGGCGGTGAATAGCAATCAGCCCCAGCATTTT. It specifies CASSQAVNSNQPQHF. V is TRBV4-2 and J is TRBJ1-5, with D hard to call. V was clipped by 3 bases and J by 0 bases, with 9 bases between them. Germline V lookup: CDR1 LGHNA, CDR2 YNFKEQ. This CDR3 is 15 amino acids long.

This chain connects TRBV2 to TRBJ2-3; TRBD2 might be the D (6 bases). There are 15 residues in the CDR3. Between the trimmed V and J ends, which lost 4 bases and 0 bases, there was a span of 11 bases. Per germline, CDR1 SNHLY and CDR2 FYNNEI. In DNA form, the CDR3 reads TGTGCCAGCAGTGTGGAGGGAACTAGCACAGATACGCAGTATTTT. It yields the protein CASSVEGTSTDTQYF.

The CDR3 DNA sequence: TGTGCCACCCAGGGGGCGCAGCGGTGGAATGAGCAGTTCTTC. It encodes CATQGAQRWNEQFF. The chain combines TRBV15 with TRBJ2-1; 8 nucleotides match TRBD1. The length of the CDR3 is 14 residues. Germline CDR1 and CDR2: LNHNV and YYDKDF (reference sequence). V was pared by 8 bases and J by 7 bases, with 10 bases of the junction left unmatched.

This clone occurred a few times. The rearrangement uses TRBV7-9 and TRBJ1-2; 8 bases map to TRBD1. CDR1 SEHNR and CDR2 FQNEAQ come from the germline V gene (reference sequence). V lost 5 bases, J lost 0 bases, and 8 bases stayed unmatched. The CDR3 extends over 16 amino acids. The CDR3 DNA follows: TGTGCCAGCAGCCGATCTATGGACAGGGCTAACTATGGCTACACCTTC. Protein: CASSRSMDRANYGYTF.

V and J are TRBV7-2 and TRBJ1-1; 7 bases are shared with TRBD1. The CDR3 totals 14 residues. V gave up 6 bases and J gave up 0 bases; unmatched junction bases: 4. Looked up from germline, CDR1 is SGHTA and CDR2 is FQGNSA. DNA for the CDR3: TGTGCCAGCAGAGACAGGGAGCTGAACACTGAAGCTTTCTTT. Translated: CASRDRELNTEAFF. Variable domain in full (rest from reference TRBV7-2 and TRBJ1-1): GAGVSQSPSNKVTEKGKDVELRCDPISGHTALYWYRQSLGQGLEFLIYFQGNSAPDKSGLPSDRFSAERTGGSVSTLTIQRTQQEDSAVYLCASRDRELNTEAFFGQGTRLTVV.

As to this clone: One junction end does not reproduce the germline sequence, and a read error may be involved. This same CDR3 is encoded by further DNA sequences in the sample. V is TRBV9 and J is TRBJ2-5; D might be TRBD2 (6 bases). This CDR3 is built from 14 residues. Germline CDR1 is SGDLS and CDR2 is YYNGEE. CDR3 nucleotide sequence: TGTGCCAGCAGTGTAGGAACCGCGGGGGAGACCCAGTACTTC. The encoded protein is CASSVGTAGETQYF.

This clone was counted ten times or more. The CDR3 here is CASSVPGYGYSGANVLTF. For the CDR3, the DNA is TGTGCCAGCAGCGTCCCGGGGTACGGATACTCTGGGGCCAACGTCCTGACTTTC. The chain joins TRBV9 to TRBJ2-6; D might be TRBD2 (5 bases). This CDR3 comprises 18 residues. Germline V gene data show CDR1 as SGDLS and CDR2 as YYNGEE. V lost 2 bases and J 0 bases, leaving 15 bases between the germline ends.

This clone occurred a few times. V and J are TRBV29-1 and TRBJ2-5; possible D gene TRBD1, 7 bases. The CDR3 loop spans 13 amino acids. Trimming pared 6 bases from V and 3 bases from J, leaving 14 bases between. CDR1 SQVTM and CDR2 ANQGSEA come from the germline V gene. The CDR3 nucleotides are TGCAGCGTCCAGGCAGGGGGGAAAGAGACCCAGTACTTC. Translating gives CSVQAGGKETQYF.

DNA for the CDR3: TGTGCCAGCAGCTTAACGGTTGTCGGGGAGCTGTTTTTT. Translated, it gives CASSLTVVGELFF. The genes are TRBV7-2 and TRBJ2-2; D uncertain. This CDR3 comprises 13 residues. The germline V gene has CDR1 SGHTA and CDR2 FQGNSA. The germline V and J ends were trimmed by 2 bases and 7 bases, with 8 bases remaining between them.

The V gene is TRBV19, the J gene TRBJ2-7; D not resolved. V was clipped by 2 bases and J by 5 bases, with 13 bases between them. The germline V gene encodes CDR1 LNHDA and CDR2 SQIVND (reference sequence). The CDR3 is made up of 14 amino acids. CDR3 nucleotides: TGTGCCAGTAGTATAAGCGTTGGGTTGAACGAGCAGTACTTC. Protein product: CASSISVGLNEQYF.

A few counts support this clone. The chain combines TRBV6-5 with TRBJ2-1; 10 bases map to TRBD2. The V gene's germline CDR1 is MNHEY and CDR2 SVGAGI. The CDR3 contains 15 residues. The V segment lost 10 bases and the J segment 5 bases; nucleotides outside the gene matches: 11. The CDR3 loop reads CATRRGLAENNEQFF. DNA of the CDR3: TGTGCCACCCGGCGAGGACTAGCGGAGAACAATGAGCAGTTCTTC.

J is TRBJ2-5 and V is TRBV9; a weak D match, TRBD2 (5 bases). V lost 4 bases, J lost 4 bases, and 17 bases lay in between. CDR1 and CDR2 (germline): SGDLS, YYNGEE. The length of the CDR3 is 15 residues. CDR3 in amino acids: CASSYRRGGGETQYF. The CDR3 DNA reads TGTGCCAGCAGCTATCGGCGCGGTGGAGGAGAGACCCAGTACTTC.

This clone was detected only a few times. V and J are TRBV13 and TRBJ2-7; 7 bases line up with TRBD2. V lost 2 bases to trimming and J lost 4 bases; unmatched junction nucleotides: 5. CDR3 size: 14 residues. Germline CDR1 PRHDT, CDR2 FYEKMQ (reference sequence). The CDR3 DNA is TGTGCCAGCAGCTTAAGAGGGAGGGCTTACGAGCAGTACTTC. Translating gives CASSLRGRAYEQYF.

This clone qualifies as medium-sized. Other DNA sequences of this sample code for an identical CDR3. V usage is TRBV6-5 and J usage is TRBJ2-7; perhaps TRBD1 as D (6 bases). Germline V gives CDR1 MNHEY, CDR2 SVGAGI. Trimming removed 7 bases at V and 6 bases at J, with 19 bases between. The CDR3 totals 14 residues. The CDR3, as DNA: TGTGCCAGCACCCCGACAGGCCCTCGGGCCGAGCAGTACTTC. This codes for CASTPTGPRAEQYF.

Turning to this clone: Germline and junction disagree at one end, which may indicate a read error. This sequence joins TRBV4-2 and TRBJ2-7, with D uncertain. Germline V CDR1 and CDR2: LGHNA, YNFKEQ. The CDR3 spans 13 residues. The CDR3 region is CARSQDSPREQYF. CDR3 bases: TGTGCCAGAAGCCAAGATTCCCCCCGGGAGCAGTACTTC.

This chain uses TRBV5-4 with TRBJ2-3; weak D call: TRBD2 (6 bases). Germline V gene data show CDR1 as SGHNT and CDR2 as YYREEE (reference sequence). The CDR3 sequence is 15 residues long. V lost 0 bases and J 6 bases, leaving 14 bases between the germline ends. The chain's CDR3 is CASSLEGLAQDTQYF. DNA for the CDR3: TGTGCCAGCAGCTTGGAGGGGCTAGCGCAGGATACGCAGTATTTT.

The chain carries TRBV6-6 and TRBJ2-1; TRBD2 matches at 8 bases. V was clipped by 7 bases and J by 7 bases; unmatched bases: 12. The CDR3 loop spans 15 amino acids. Germline CDR1 is MNHNY and CDR2 is SVGAGI (reference sequence). CDR3 bases: TGTGCCAGCACCTCGACTAGCGCAGCGCAGAATGAGCAGTTCTTC. It codes for CASTSTSAAQNEQFF.

The chain joins TRBV5-1 to TRBJ1-3; TRBD1 matches 7 bases. Germline CDR1 and CDR2: SGHRS and YFSETQ. The junction had 3 bases not matched to a gene; V was cut back by 4 bases and J by 2 bases. There are 14 residues in the CDR3. CDR3: CASSNGTAGNTIYF. CDR3 bases: TGCGCCAGCAGCAACGGGACAGCTGGAAACACCATATATTTT.

CDR3: CASSLALGDEQFF. The CDR3 region has the DNA TGTGCCAGCAGCTTAGCGCTAGGCGATGAGCAGTTCTTC. V is TRBV7-9 and J is TRBJ2-1; no firm D call. The CDR3 has 13 amino acids. The V gene lost 0 bases and the J gene lost 8 bases, with 8 bases spanning the gap. Germline-derived CDR1 and CDR2 are SEHNR and FQNEAQ (reference sequence).

The V and J genes are TRBV27 and TRBJ2-5; perhaps TRBD1 as D (6 bases). V lost 6 bases, J lost 4 bases, and 12 bases lay in between. The CDR3 loop spans 13 amino acids. Germline V lookup: CDR1 MNHEY, CDR2 SMNVEV (reference sequence). DNA of the CDR3: TGTGCCAGCAGGGACAGTAACGGAGAGACCCAGTACTTC. This gives the protein CASRDSNGETQYF.